The 30 T cell receptor beta chains below all came from one sample that was sequenced in a study of CD8 T cells in ankylosing spondylitis (dated by TCRdb to the late 2010s). The study at large found these results: Blood from ankylosing spondylitis patients appeared to be characterized by a TCR beta motif made up of under 10 highly homologous amino acid variants.

Their specific antigens are unknown. The receptor library was made with 5' RACE. Sequencing took place on an Illumina HiSeq 2500. The public reads were run again by TCRdb, first through fastp at Q25 and then through MiXCR, and only productive beta chains were kept. Rows matching on CDR3 protein sequence are summarized as one entry with the most common DNA and genes. This sample lists approximately 500,000 distinct CDR3 sequences; approximately 11% were detected once. The top ten hold under 7.5% of the sample. The material sequenced was blood, either unsorted or a sorted T cell fraction (not recorded which). These receptors were collected from a male donor with ankylosing spondylitis.

This clonotype was recorded only once. V gene TRBV30 combines with J gene TRBJ2-5, with TRBD2 as a possible D gene (6 bases). V lost 4 bases and J 2 bases, leaving 17 bases between the germline ends. Germline V CDR1 and CDR2: GTSNPN, SVGIG (reference sequence). The CDR3 length is 15 residues. CDR3 protein: CAWTRGTDPQETQYF. The CDR3 DNA follows: TGTGCCTGGACCCGCGGGACGGATCCTCAAGAGACCCAGTACTTC.

This clonotype was seen a few times. This chain uses TRBV6-6 with TRBJ2-7, with a weak D call TRBD2 (5 bases). This CDR3 is 13 amino acids long. CDR1 and CDR2 from the germline V gene are MNHNY and SVGAGI (reference sequence). This CDR3 reads CASSYKETGKQEV. CDR3 sequence (DNA): TGTGCCAGCAGTTACAAGGAAACCGGGAAACAAGAAGTC.

The chain employs TRBV5-1 and TRBJ1-6, with 9 nucleotides matching TRBD1. The trim removed 5 bases at V and 10 bases at J, leaving 10 bases unmatched. CDR1 and CDR2 (germline): SGHRS, YFSETQ. The CDR3 totals 15 residues. The CDR3 sequence: CASSLTGGSESPLHF. The CDR3 coding sequence is TGCGCCAGCAGTCTTACAGGGGGCTCGGAATCACCCCTCCACTTT.

This clonotype was detected many times. V and J are TRBV5-1 and TRBJ2-3; no definite D call. Germline CDR1 is SGHRS and CDR2 is YFSETQ. V gave up 0 bases and J gave up 1 base, with 6 bases separating them. CDR3 size: 14 residues. CDR3 sequence: CASSLEGRTDTQYF. CDR3 nucleotide sequence: TGCGCCAGCAGCTTGGAGGGCCGCACAGATACGCAGTATTTT.

This sequence joins TRBV2 and TRBJ2-2; 7 bases are a match to TRBD2. This CDR3 has 15 amino acids. Germline V gene data show CDR1 as SNHLY and CDR2 as FYNNEI. V shed 7 bases and J 3 bases; nucleotides not matched to a gene: 8. CDR3 protein: CASMRRERDTGELFF. CDR3 bases: TGTGCCAGCATGAGGCGGGAGAGGGACACCGGGGAGCTGTTTTTT.

In its sample, this clonotype was seen many times. The V gene is TRBV7-8, the J gene TRBJ2-2; 11 bases agree with TRBD2. Germline-derived CDR1 and CDR2 are SGHVS and FQNEAQ. Trimming at V came to 6 bases and at J to 1 base, leaving 4 bases not matched to a gene. CDR3 length: 16 residues. DNA for the CDR3: TGTGCCAGCAGTCAGGGGACTAGCGGGAACACCGGGGAGCTGTTTTTT. As protein: CASSQGTSGNTGELFF.

This clonotype was seen a handful of times. The chain combines TRBV29-1 with TRBJ2-1; perhaps TRBD2 as D (6 bases). Trimming removed 7 bases from V and 7 bases from J, with 17 bases in between. CDR1 and CDR2 from the germline V gene are SQVTM and ANQGSEA. The CDR3 contains 13 residues. CDR3 coding DNA: TGCAGCGCCGACCCGGGAGAAGGTAATGAGCAGTTCTTC. Translated, it gives CSADPGEGNEQFF.

This clonotype showed up just a few times. The J gene is TRBJ2-5, the V gene TRBV6-1; 13 positions agree with TRBD2. Germline assignment: CDR1 MNHNS and CDR2 SASEGT. V lost 7 bases and J lost 11; bases outside the gene matches: 10. The CDR3 runs to 14 residues. The DNA for the CDR3 is TGTGCCAGCAACCAAGGACTAGCGGGAGTCCCGCAGTACTTC. It specifies CASNQGLAGVPQYF.

This chain connects TRBV9 to TRBJ1-5; TRBD1 agrees at 9 bases. After removal of 3 bases from V and 4 bases from J, the junction contained 5 bases not matched to a gene. The length of the CDR3 is 15 residues. Germline CDR1 is SGDLS and CDR2 is YYNGEE. The CDR3 nucleotides read TGTGCCAGCAGCGGAGATGGGACAGGGAATCAGCCCCAGCATTTT. This translates into CASSGDGTGNQPQHF.

The chain recombines TRBV12-3 or TRBV12-4 with TRBJ2-5; 7 bases are shared with TRBD1. The J segment lost 5 bases and the V segment lost 6 bases, leaving 6 bases of the junction unmatched. CDR3 length: 13 amino acids. For the CDR3, the DNA is TGTGCCAGCAGCGCGACAGGGCCCGAGACCCAGTACTTC. This sequence encodes CASSATGPETQYF.

This chain joins TRBV7-2 and TRBJ1-4; D may be TRBD1 (5 bases). CDR3 size: 15 residues. From germline, CDR1 is SGHTA and CDR2 FQGNSA. Trimming pared 6 bases from V and 6 bases from J, leaving 17 bases between. The CDR3 DNA reads as TGTGCCAGCAGTCAAAGGGGCAGTTCTTATGAAAAACTGTTTTTT. Its protein is CASSQRGSSYEKLFF.

The chain recombines TRBV4-1 with TRBJ2-3, with TRBD2 matching 10 bases. The length of the CDR3 is 16 residues. The V and J ends lost 5 bases and 4 bases, in that order; junction bases with no gene match: 9. Germline loops: CDR1 MGHRA, CDR2 YSYEKL. The CDR3 bases are TGCGCCAGCAGCTTCGGGGGAGCGGGAGGGCCAGATACGCAGTATTTT. Translating it yields CASSFGGAGGPDTQYF.

J is TRBJ2-1 and V is TRBV2; the D call may be TRBD1 or TRBD2 (5 bases each). V lost 5 bases to trimming and J lost 9 bases, with 23 bases between them. CDR1 and CDR2 from the germline V gene are SNHLY and FYNNEI. The length of the CDR3 is 16 residues. CDR3 sequence reads: CASSPVEQVGGGEQFF. CDR3 DNA: TGTGCCAGCAGTCCCGTGGAACAGGTCGGTGGGGGTGAGCAGTTCTTC. Combining the CDR3 with reference TRBV2 and TRBJ2-1 gives the whole variable domain EPEVTQTPSHQVTQMGQEVILRCVPISNHLYFYWYRQILGQKVEFLVSFYNNEISEKSEIFDDQFSVERPDGSNFTLKIRSTKLEDSAMYFCASSPVEQVGGGEQFFGPGTRLTVL.

The chain couples TRBV12-3 or TRBV12-4 to TRBJ2-3; a possible D gene is TRBD2 (6 bases). The V end was cut by 7 bases, the J end by 5 bases, with 16 bases between. The CDR3 is made up of 14 amino acids. CDR3 coding DNA: TGTGCCAGCAAGAGGACGGGAGTGAGAGATACGCAGTATTTT. It translates to CASKRTGVRDTQYF.

The rearrangement joins TRBV18 to TRBJ1-2, with D perhaps matching TRBD1 (6 bases). V lost 0 bases to trimming and J lost 3 bases, with 11 bases between them. The V gene's germline CDR1 is KGHSH and CDR2 LQKENI. The CDR3 runs 15 residues. The CDR3 coding sequence is TGTGCCAGCTCACCACCATCTCGACAGGACTATGGCTACACCTTC. This translates into CASSPPSRQDYGYTF.

The V and J genes are TRBV3-1 and TRBJ1-4; 12 nucleotides match TRBD1. The V and J ends lost 3 bases and 8 bases, in that order; junction bases with no gene match: 4. Germline V lookup: CDR1 LGHDT, CDR2 YNNKEL (reference sequence). The CDR3 is 15 residues long. CDR3 bases: TGTGCCAGCAGCCAGGCGGGACAGGGGGCCGAAAAACTGTTTTTT. As protein: CASSQAGQGAEKLFF.

This chain uses TRBV20-1 with TRBJ1-6; TRBD1 is a possible D gene (5 bases). CDR3 length: 13 amino acids. Between the trimmed V and J ends, which lost 6 bases and 5 bases, there was a span of 11 bases. CDR1 and CDR2 (germline): DFQATT, SNEGSKA (reference sequence). The CDR3 region is CSAFRDHNSPLHF. CDR3 DNA sequence: TGCAGTGCCTTCCGGGACCATAATTCACCCCTCCACTTT.

There are a few counts of this clonotype. The rearrangement uses TRBV20-1 and TRBJ2-3; a possible D gene is TRBD1 (6 bases). V lost 5 bases and J 4 bases, leaving 13 bases between the germline ends. CDR3 length: 13 amino acids. Germline V lookup: CDR1 DFQATT, CDR2 SNEGSKA (reference sequence). CDR3 in DNA: TGCAGTGCTGAGGGGACAACGGCAGATACGCAGTATTTT. Translated: CSAEGTTADTQYF.

The J gene is TRBJ2-5, the V gene TRBV20-1, with a tentative D call TRBD2 (5 bases). Trimming removed 5 bases at V and 6 bases at J, with 16 bases between. Germline assignment: CDR1 DFQATT and CDR2 SNEGSKA (reference sequence). This CDR3 region has 13 residues. CDR3 nucleotide sequence: TGCAGTGCTCCTCTGGCTAGCATTCAGACCCAGTACTTC. This translates into CSAPLASIQTQYF.

The CDR3 bases are TGTGCCAGCAGCACCCGGACAGGGGTGAACACAGATACGCAGTATTTT. Its translation is CASSTRTGVNTDTQYF. The gene calls are TRBV11-2 and TRBJ2-3; 9 nucleotides match TRBD1. The germline V gene has CDR1 SGHAT and CDR2 FQNNGV. Trimming at V came to 5 bases and at J to 2 bases, leaving 8 bases not matched to a gene. The CDR3 covers 16 residues.

This clonotype has just a few counts. V is TRBV21-1 and J is TRBJ2-3; TRBD1 is the table's D call, not checked against the DNA. TRBV21-1 is described as a pseudogene. The CDR3 runs 15 residues. DNA for the CDR3: TGTGCCATCGATCCCCTTCGACCGAGCACAGATACGCAGTATTTT. It codes for CAIDPLRPSTDTQYF.

The table lists this clonotype with a few counts. The CDR3 protein is CASSLTERNEQFF. In nucleotides, the CDR3 is TGTGCCAGCAGCTTGACGGAGCGGAATGAGCAGTTCTTC. V usage is TRBV7-8 and J usage is TRBJ2-1; D may be TRBD2 (5 bases). This CDR3 spans 13 amino acids. V was shortened by 3 bases and J by 7 bases, with 10 bases between the two germline ends. From germline, CDR1 is SGHVS and CDR2 FQNEAQ.

Ten or more counts support this clonotype. The chain carries TRBV12-3 or TRBV12-4 and TRBJ2-7, with a possible D match to TRBD1 (6 bases). The CDR3 spans 12 residues. V was clipped by 6 bases and J by 4 bases, with 10 bases between them. CDR3 in amino acids: CASSQTGYEQYV. The CDR3 DNA sequence: TGTGCCAGCAGCCAAACAGGGTACGAGCAGTACGTC.

This chain joins TRBV18 and TRBJ2-1; 12 bases match TRBD2. The ends lost 0 bases at V and 8 bases at J; junction bases unmatched: 5. The CDR3 covers 16 residues. Germline V CDR1 and CDR2: KGHSH, LQKENI. This CDR3 is CASSPPSSGRADEQFF. CDR3 bases: TGTGCCAGCTCACCACCTTCTAGCGGGAGGGCCGATGAGCAGTTCTTC.

This clonotype came up a few times. V is TRBV6-1 and J is TRBJ2-1; 7 nucleotides line up with TRBD2. Germline CDR1 reads MNHNS; CDR2 reads SASEGT. This CDR3 has 13 amino acids. With 9 bases clipped from V and 6 bases from J, the junction kept 8 bases outside the gene matches. CDR3 sequence: CARGGEPLNEQFF. CDR3 in DNA: TGTGCCAGGGGAGGGGAGCCCCTCAATGAGCAGTTCTTC.

V gene TRBV7-2 combines with J gene TRBJ2-3, with 7 bases that match TRBD1. The CDR3 is made up of 15 amino acids. Trimming took 5 bases from V and 6 from J; bases not matched to a gene: 11. Germline CDR1 is SGHTA and CDR2 is FQGNSA. CDR3 loop: CASSTNLQGSDTQYF. DNA of the CDR3: TGTGCCAGCAGCACAAACCTACAGGGGAGCGATACGCAGTATTTT.

The chain uses TRBV7-9 and TRBJ2-1; D is uncertain. CDR3 length: 13 amino acids. The V end lost 1 base, the J end lost 10 bases, and 11 bases lay between the germline ends. Germline V gives CDR1 SEHNR, CDR2 FQNEAQ (reference sequence). The chain's CDR3 is CASSLDLGIEQFF. The CDR3 region has the DNA TGTGCCAGCAGCTTAGATTTAGGCATCGAGCAGTTCTTC. The full variable domain, completed using reference TRBV7-9 and TRBJ2-1, is DTGVSQNPRHKITKRGQNVTFRCDPISEHNRLYWYRQTLGQGPEFLTYFQNEAQLEKSRLLSDRFSAERPKGSFSTLEIQRTEQGDSAMYLCASSLDLGIEQFFGPGTRLTVL.

The chain employs TRBV5-6 and TRBJ2-5; D is possibly TRBD2 (5 bases). Germline assignment: CDR1 SGHDT and CDR2 YYEEEE. The CDR3 spans 13 residues. With 5 bases removed from V and 0 bases from J, the gap between germline ends came to 8 bases. DNA for the CDR3: TGTGCCAGCAGATTCGGGAACCAAGAGACCCAGTACTTC. Its translation is CASRFGNQETQYF.

This clonotype was picked up a small number of times. V usage is TRBV7-2 and J usage is TRBJ2-1, with D maybe TRBD2 (7 bases). Germline V lookup: CDR1 SGHTA, CDR2 FQGNSA. Between the trimmed V and J ends, which lost 4 bases and 6 bases, there was a span of 16 bases. The CDR3 contains 15 residues. The CDR3 region has the DNA TGTGCCAGCAGCTGGGGGGCGGGGGAGAGCAATGAGCAGTTCTTC. Protein sequence: CASSWGAGESNEQFF.

This clonotype was picked up many times. The chain recombines TRBV6-1 with TRBJ2-7, with 11 nucleotides matching TRBD1. J lost 4 bases, V lost 6 bases, and 8 bases had no gene match. Germline assignment: CDR1 MNHNS and CDR2 SASEGT. This CDR3 contains 15 residues. CDR3: CASRPGQGVAYEQYV. The DNA for the CDR3 is TGTGCCAGCAGACCGGGACAGGGGGTGGCGTACGAGCAGTACGTC.